One and the same sample provided the 21 T cell receptor beta chains below, sequenced in a study of PD-1 blockade in classical Hodgkin lymphoma. With no exception, relapse followed autologous stem cell transplantation in all patients, and brentuximab vedotin exposure varied. Sequencing was performed with immunoSEQ multiplex PCR; in TCRdb, only in-frame clones are kept and a portion is missing. Found here are roughly 100,000 clones, roughly 89% of them singletons; the top ten hold about 6.4%. The source was peripheral blood mononuclear cells (PBMCs), collected before the second cycle of nivolumab. Receptor source: a human donor with classical Hodgkin lymphoma.

The V gene is TRBV2, the J gene TRBJ2-1, with a tentative D call TRBD2 (7 bases). V was pared by 6 bases and J by 0 bases, with 18 bases between. The CDR3 spans 17 residues. Germline assignment: CDR1 SNHLY and CDR2 FYNNEI. This chain's CDR3 is CASSPRRGPSSYNEQFF. The CDR3 region has the DNA TGTGCCAGCAGCCCAAGGCGGGGGCCGAGCTCCTACAATGAGCAGTTCTTC.

This chain links TRBV30 with TRBJ1-2; 12 bases line up with TRBD1. The germline CDR1 and CDR2 sequences are GTSNPN and SVGIG (reference sequence). The V and J ends lost 8 bases and 0 bases, in that order; junction bases with no gene match: 7. The CDR3 runs 15 residues. CDR3 loop: CARLGQGAANYGYTF. For the CDR3, the DNA is TGTGCCCGCCTGGGACAGGGGGCCGCTAACTATGGCTACACCTTC.

The chain recombines TRBV30 with TRBJ2-7; D unresolved. CDR1 and CDR2 from the germline V gene are GTSNPN and SVGIG (reference sequence). V shed 2 bases and J shed 4 bases, with 9 bases lying between them. This CDR3 spans 12 amino acids. CDR3 sequence: CAWSPLLYEQYF. The CDR3 nucleotides are TGTGCCTGGAGTCCGCTTTTATACGAGCAGTACTTC.

The genes are TRBV21-1 and TRBJ2-1; TRBD2 was called by the table and not checked on the DNA. TRBV21-1 is annotated as a pseudogene. This CDR3 region has 14 residues. The chain's CDR3 is CASLGGGKYNEQFF. For the CDR3, the DNA is TGTGCCAGCCTGGGAGGGGGGAAGTACAATGAGCAGTTCTTC.

The genes are TRBV25-1 and TRBJ2-7; maybe TRBD2 (5 bases). V shed 1 base and J shed 1 base, with 17 bases lying between them. CDR3 size: 17 residues. The V gene's germline CDR1 is MGHDK and CDR2 SYGVNS. The CDR3 DNA reads as TGTGCCAGCAGTGAATCATTAGGAGGCGGGTGGTCCTACGAGCAGTACTTC. It translates to CASSESLGGGWSYEQYF.

V is TRBV27 and J is TRBJ1-2, with D perhaps TRBD1 (5 bases). V lost 4 bases to trimming and J lost 5 bases, with 14 bases between them. The CDR3 loop spans 14 amino acids. Germline-derived CDR1 and CDR2 are MNHEY and SMNVEV (reference sequence). The CDR3 region is CASSSTAYGYGYTF. Written as DNA, the CDR3 is TGTGCCAGCAGTTCGACAGCTTATGGATATGGCTACACCTTC.

The genes are TRBV6-5 and TRBJ1-1; D is perhaps TRBD1 (5 bases). Germline V gene sequence: CDR1 MNHEY, CDR2 SVGAGI. The V and J ends lost 3 bases and 4 bases respectively, with 18 bases between them. The CDR3 extends over 16 amino acids. This chain's CDR3 is CASSYSLPVGGTEAFF. CDR3 in DNA: TGTGCCAGCAGTTATTCCCTCCCGGTTGGGGGCACTGAAGCTTTCTTT.

This chain links TRBV5-1 with TRBJ2-3, with D maybe TRBD2 (6 bases). Germline-derived CDR1 and CDR2 are SGHRS and YFSETQ. Trimming left V 0 bases short and J 0 bases short, with 8 bases between. The CDR3 extends over 15 amino acids. The CDR3 DNA sequence: TGCGCCAGCAGCTTGGCACTAGCCAGCACAGATACGCAGTATTTT. This sequence encodes CASSLALASTDTQYF.

The chain employs TRBV5-1 and TRBJ2-4, with 7 bases fitting TRBD2. This CDR3 comprises 19 residues. Trimming took 3 bases from V and 0 from J; bases not matched to a gene: 15. Germline CDR1 reads SGHRS; CDR2 reads YFSETQ. CDR3 residues: CASSSLGAGDLLAKNIQYF. For the CDR3, the DNA is TGCGCCAGCAGCTCCTTAGGGGCGGGGGATCTACTAGCCAAAAACATTCAGTACTTC. Looking up the rest from reference TRBV5-1 and TRBJ2-4 gives the full variable domain: KAGVTQTPRYLIKTRGQQVTLSCSPISGHRSVSWYQQTPGQGLQFLFEYFSETQRNKGNFPGRFSGRQFSNSRSEMNVSTLELGDSALYLCASSSLGAGDLLAKNIQYFGAGTRLSVL.

The V gene is TRBV11-1, the J gene TRBJ2-1; 8 nucleotides agree with TRBD2. CDR1 SGHAT and CDR2 FQDESV come from the germline V gene (reference sequence). With 7 bases clipped from V and 8 bases from J, the junction kept 7 bases outside the gene matches. This CDR3 contains 13 residues. Written as DNA, the CDR3 is TGTGCCAGCACTAGCGGGTTGTTAGATGAGCAGTTCTTC. Translating gives CASTSGLLDEQFF.

This clone came up once. This rearrangement joins TRBV19 to TRBJ2-2; 10 positions match TRBD1. This CDR3 region has 12 residues. V was pared by 8 bases and J by 6 bases, with 0 bases of the junction left unmatched. Germline-derived CDR1 and CDR2 are LNHDA and SQIVND (reference sequence). The CDR3 is CASGQGAGELFF. The CDR3 DNA is TGTGCCAGTGGACAGGGGGCCGGGGAGCTGTTTTTT.

The CDR3 loop reads CAWSARVVGGFF. The CDR3 DNA is TGTGCCTGGAGTGCAAGGGTGGTCGGAGGTTTCTTT. This chain joins TRBV30 and TRBJ1-1, with D uncertain. This CDR3 is built from 12 residues. Germline V gene data show CDR1 as GTSNPN and CDR2 as SVGIG (reference sequence). Trimming shortened V by 1 base and J by 13 bases, and 16 bases separated the two germline ends.

V and J are TRBV7-2 and TRBJ2-2; D may correspond to TRBD1 or TRBD2 (5 bases each). V was cut by 5 bases and J by 0 bases, with 22 bases left in between. This CDR3 has 19 amino acids. From germline, CDR1 is SGHTA and CDR2 FQGNSA. CDR3 residues: CASSRRDIGELANTGELFF. The DNA for the CDR3 is TGTGCCAGCAGCCGCCGCGACATAGGGGAGTTAGCGAACACCGGGGAGCTGTTTTTT. The whole variable domain, filled in from reference TRBV7-2 and TRBJ2-2, reads GAGVSQSPSNKVTEKGKDVELRCDPISGHTALYWYRQSLGQGLEFLIYFQGNSAPDKSGLPSDRFSAERTGGSVSTLTIQRTQQEDSAVYLCASSRRDIGELANTGELFFGEGSRLTVL.

This chain joins TRBV5-8 and TRBJ1-2, with D tentatively TRBD1 (5 bases). CDR1 SGHTS and CDR2 YDEGEE come from the germline V gene. Trimming cost V 3 bases and J 6 bases, with 15 bases left between them. The CDR3 runs 14 residues. DNA for the CDR3: TGTGCCAGCAGCTCGTGGGACGTCAATGATGGCTACACCTTC. It codes for CASSSWDVNDGYTF.

This chain joins TRBV7-2 and TRBJ1-2; no definite D call. Germline V gene data show CDR1 as SGHTA and CDR2 as FQGNSA. The CDR3 extends over 14 amino acids. Trimming removed 3 bases at V and 7 bases at J, with 15 bases between. The CDR3 loop reads CASSFFLRDGGYTF. As DNA, the CDR3 is TGTGCCAGCAGCTTTTTCCTTAGGGATGGTGGCTACACCTTC.

The rearrangement links TRBV5-1 to TRBJ1-5; TRBD1 might be the D (5 bases). Trimming took off 4 bases at V and 4 bases at J, with 15 bases between the two ends. The CDR3 runs 15 residues. Looked up from germline, CDR1 is SGHRS and CDR2 is YFSETQ. CDR3 residues: CASSGDRQINQPQHF. CDR3 nucleotide sequence: TGCGCCAGCAGCGGTGACCGACAGATAAATCAGCCCCAGCATTTT.

The chain is built from TRBV29-1 and TRBJ1-1, with 10 nucleotides matching TRBD1. This CDR3 contains 14 residues. The V segment lost 1 base and the J segment 11 bases; nucleotides outside the gene matches: 10. Germline CDR1 SQVTM, CDR2 ANQGSEA. CDR3 in amino acids: CSVEGRQGASDAFF. The CDR3 region has the DNA TGCAGCGTTGAAGGGAGACAGGGGGCAAGTGACGCTTTCTTT.

The chain is built from TRBV6-6 and TRBJ2-5, with D uncertain. Trimming stripped 4 bases from V and 3 bases from J, with 12 bases between. The germline V gene encodes CDR1 MNHNY and CDR2 SVGAGI (reference sequence). There are 14 residues in the CDR3. This CDR3 is CASSSLEEKETQYF. The CDR3 DNA is TGTGCCAGCAGTTCTCTTGAGGAGAAAGAGACCCAGTACTTC.

The V gene is TRBV6-1, the J gene TRBJ2-2, with D perhaps assigned TRBD1 or TRBD2 (5 bases each). The CDR3 loop spans 14 amino acids. The V gene's germline CDR1 is MNHNS and CDR2 SASEGT. With 7 bases removed from V and 3 bases from J, the gap between germline ends came to 12 bases. Here the CDR3 reads CASKMGTDTGELFF. CDR3 sequence (DNA): TGTGCCAGCAAGATGGGGACGGACACCGGGGAGCTGTTTTTT.

The gene calls are TRBV28 and TRBJ1-5, with D unclear. The CDR3 is 12 residues long. V was cut by 9 bases and J by 4 bases, with 10 bases left in between. Germline CDR1 reads MDHEN; CDR2 reads SYDVKM. The CDR3 DNA sequence: TGTGCCAGTACCGGCCCTAATCAGCCCCAGCATTTT. It is translated as CASTGPNQPQHF.

The gene calls are TRBV7-9 and TRBJ1-3; D uncertain. V shed 5 bases and J shed 6 bases, with 11 bases lying between them. Per the germline V gene, CDR1 is SEHNR and CDR2 is FQNEAQ (reference sequence). The CDR3 runs 13 residues. CDR3 region: CASSLFLENTIYF. For the CDR3, the DNA is TGTGCCAGCAGCCTTTTTTTAGAAAACACCATATATTTT.